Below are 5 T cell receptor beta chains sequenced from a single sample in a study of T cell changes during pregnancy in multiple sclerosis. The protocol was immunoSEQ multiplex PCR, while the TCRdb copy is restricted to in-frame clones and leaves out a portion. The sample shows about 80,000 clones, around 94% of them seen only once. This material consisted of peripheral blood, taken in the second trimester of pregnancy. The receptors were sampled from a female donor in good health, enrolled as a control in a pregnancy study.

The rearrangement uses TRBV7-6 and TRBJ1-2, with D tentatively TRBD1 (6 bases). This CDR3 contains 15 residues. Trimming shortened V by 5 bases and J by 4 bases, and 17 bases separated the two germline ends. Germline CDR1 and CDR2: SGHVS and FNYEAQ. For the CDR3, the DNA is TGTGCCAGCAGCACCGGGAGGGGGGGTAGCTATGGCTACACCTTC. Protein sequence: CASSTGRGGSYGYTF.

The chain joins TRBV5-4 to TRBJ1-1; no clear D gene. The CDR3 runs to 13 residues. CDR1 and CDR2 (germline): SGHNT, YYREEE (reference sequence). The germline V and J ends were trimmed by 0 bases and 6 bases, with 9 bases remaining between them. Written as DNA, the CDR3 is TGTGCCAGCAGCTTGGTATCGGGTGCTGAAGCTTTCTTT. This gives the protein CASSLVSGAEAFF.

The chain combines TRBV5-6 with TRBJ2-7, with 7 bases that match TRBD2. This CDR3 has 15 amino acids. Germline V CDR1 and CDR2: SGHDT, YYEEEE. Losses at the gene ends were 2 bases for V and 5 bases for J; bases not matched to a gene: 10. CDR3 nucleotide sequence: TGTGCCAGCAGCTTATCAACGGGAGGTGGCCACGAGCAGTACTTC. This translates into CASSLSTGGGHEQYF.

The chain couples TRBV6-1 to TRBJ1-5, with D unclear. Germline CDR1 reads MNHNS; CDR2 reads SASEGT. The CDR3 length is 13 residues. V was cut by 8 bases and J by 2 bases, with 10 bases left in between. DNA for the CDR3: TGTGCCAGCGGGGAGAGGGGCAATCAGCCCCAGCATTTT. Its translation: CASGERGNQPQHF.

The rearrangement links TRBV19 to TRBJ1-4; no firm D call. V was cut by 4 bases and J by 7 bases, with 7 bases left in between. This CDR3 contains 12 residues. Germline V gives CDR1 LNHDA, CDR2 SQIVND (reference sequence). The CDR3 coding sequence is TGTGCCAGTAGTACCTTCGGTGAAAAACTGTTTTTT. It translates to CASSTFGEKLFF.